Listed here are 5 T cell receptor beta chains from one sample, sequenced in a study of glioma-infiltrating T cells. TCR alpha and beta CDR3 regions were amplified from RNA using iRepertoire nested multiplex PCR. Using its own MiXCR run on the multiplex PCR reads, TCRdb lists one record per CDR3 protein. Here the sample spans fewer than 200,000 distinct CDR3 sequences, under 55% being singletons. Sequencing input: glioma tissue, nonneoplastic brain tissue, or PBMCs (not recorded which). The source of these receptors is a human donor with low-grade glioma or glioblastoma, undergoing nonglioma brain surgery, or in good health (not recorded which).

This clonotype was found many times. The rearrangement uses TRBV10-3 and TRBJ2-3; tentatively, D is TRBD2 (6 bases). This CDR3 has 14 amino acids. Trimming removed 5 bases at V and 0 bases at J, with 9 bases between. The germline V gene encodes CDR1 ENHRY and CDR2 SYGVKD. The CDR3 sequence is CAISLSGSTDTQYF. The CDR3 bases are TGTGCCATCAGTCTGAGCGGGAGCACAGATACGCAGTATTTT.

About this clonotype itself: The conserved phenylalanine or tryptophan is not found at the CDR3 terminus, so this likely reflects a read error. The chain couples TRBV29-1 to TRBJ1-5; TRBD1 matches 7 bases. The length of the CDR3 is 13 residues. Unmatched junction bases numbered 7, after V lost 6 bases and J lost 5 bases. In germline, CDR1 is SQVTM, CDR2 ANQGSEA. The CDR3 reads CSVETGMDQPQHL. CDR3 nucleotides: TGCAGCGTAGAGACAGGGATGGATCAGCCCCAGCATCTT.

The table lists this clonotype with many counts. The chain links TRBV20-1 to TRBJ1-5, with a tentative D call TRBD1 (5 bases). This CDR3 has 13 residues. V gave up 1 base and J gave up 5 bases, with 9 bases separating them. Germline CDR1 and CDR2: DFQATT and SNEGSKA (reference sequence). The CDR3 DNA sequence: TGCAGTGCTAGAGCGACAGAGGATCAGCCCCAGCATTTT. Its translation is CSARATEDQPQHF.

This chain connects TRBV15 to TRBJ2-7; TRBD1 or TRBD2 may be the D gene (5 bases each). Trimming took 0 bases from V and 3 from J, leaving 12 bases between them. This CDR3 has 15 residues. The germline V gene encodes CDR1 LNHNV and CDR2 YYDKDF (reference sequence). The CDR3 spells CATSRDHTGGYEQYF. The CDR3 nucleotides are TGTGCCACCAGCAGAGATCATACAGGAGGCTACGAGCAGTACTTC.

This clonotype has only a few counts. A much more abundant neighbour one base away suggests this may be a read error. The rearrangement uses TRBV7-2 and TRBJ2-7; TRBD1 might be the D (6 bases). This CDR3 has 13 residues. The germline V gene has CDR1 SGHTA and CDR2 FQGNSA. This CDR3 is CASSLDRANEKYF. Written as DNA, the CDR3 is TGTGCCAGCAGCTTAGACAGGGCCAACGAGAAGTACTTC.